This T cell receptor beta chain came from a study of cytomegalovirus exposure and HLA in healthy donors. Study-wide results and limits: There were some V segments, including TRBV6-2 and TRBV6-3, excluded as indistinguishable.

The study ran its PCR with 60 Vbeta and 13 Jbeta primers. Sequenced by immunoSEQ multiplex PCR; TCRdb stores in-frame clones only, minus some. The table includes about 160,000 clones, 80% to 90% detected once. Concerning this clone: Antigen: not known.

Per germline, CDR1 SGHAT and CDR2 FQNNGV. Trimming cost V 6 bases and J 2 bases; bases outside gene matches: 9. The CDR3 consists of 15 residues. The TCR was taken from a man aged 18 to 30 in good health and CMV-seropositive. Sequenced sample: PBMCs. V gene TRBV11-2 combines with J gene TRBJ2-5; 7 bases are a match to TRBD2. Here the CDR3 reads CASSWDFGGQETQYF. Here the CDR3 DNA reads TGTGCCAGCAGTTGGGACTTCGGGGGGCAAGAGACCCAGTACTTC.